This T cell receptor beta chain was sequenced during a study of CD8 T cells in Susac syndrome. Peripheral blood CD8+ and CD4+ T cells were profiled by TCR beta sequencing. cDNA came from around 0.5 to 1 ug RNA primed by random hexamers. MiXCR was run by TCRdb on the immunoSEQ multiplex PCR reads, yielding one entry per CDR3 protein. Found here are a few hundred thousand distinct CDR3 sequences, roughly 85% of them singletons; the top ten hold 0.09% to 0.15%. The TCR comes from a human donor with multiple sclerosis. The sequencing input was CD8+ T cells from PBMCs.

In nucleotides, the CDR3 is TGTGCCTGGAGTGACGACCGAGGTACGCAGTATTTT. Its translation: CAWSDDRGTQYF. The rearrangement links TRBV30 to TRBJ2-3; no clear D gene. The CDR3 length is 12 residues. CDR1 is GTSNPN, CDR2 SVGIG, per germline (reference sequence). The germline V and J ends were trimmed by 1 base and 8 bases, with 10 bases remaining between them.